This TCR beta chain was sequenced in a study of human T cells and chemical hapten exposure. Trimming removed 3 bases from V and 5 bases from J, with 11 bases in between. This CDR3 region has 13 residues. Time point here: patch test 1, 2 weeks after DPC sensitization. Described treatment: therapeutic diphenylcyclopropenone sensitization with weekly scalp DPC. At least ten counts were recorded for this clonotype. TCRdb called the RACE reads again in MiXCR, with one record for every CDR3 protein. This sample has 300,000 to 400,000 distinct CDR3 sequences, with under 8% found just once. The material sequenced was whole blood, taken in connection with sensitization to the hapten diphenylcyclopropenone (DPC). The V call is TRBV12-3 or TRBV12-4, the J call TRBJ2-7; D unclear. The clonotype comes from a woman aged 18-29 years with alopecia areata. Some clones in this sample may be carry-over from other donors' samples. This CDR3 is CASSFGVSDEQYF. The CDR3 region has the DNA TGTGCCAGCAGTTTCGGTGTTTCTGACGAGCAGTACTTC.